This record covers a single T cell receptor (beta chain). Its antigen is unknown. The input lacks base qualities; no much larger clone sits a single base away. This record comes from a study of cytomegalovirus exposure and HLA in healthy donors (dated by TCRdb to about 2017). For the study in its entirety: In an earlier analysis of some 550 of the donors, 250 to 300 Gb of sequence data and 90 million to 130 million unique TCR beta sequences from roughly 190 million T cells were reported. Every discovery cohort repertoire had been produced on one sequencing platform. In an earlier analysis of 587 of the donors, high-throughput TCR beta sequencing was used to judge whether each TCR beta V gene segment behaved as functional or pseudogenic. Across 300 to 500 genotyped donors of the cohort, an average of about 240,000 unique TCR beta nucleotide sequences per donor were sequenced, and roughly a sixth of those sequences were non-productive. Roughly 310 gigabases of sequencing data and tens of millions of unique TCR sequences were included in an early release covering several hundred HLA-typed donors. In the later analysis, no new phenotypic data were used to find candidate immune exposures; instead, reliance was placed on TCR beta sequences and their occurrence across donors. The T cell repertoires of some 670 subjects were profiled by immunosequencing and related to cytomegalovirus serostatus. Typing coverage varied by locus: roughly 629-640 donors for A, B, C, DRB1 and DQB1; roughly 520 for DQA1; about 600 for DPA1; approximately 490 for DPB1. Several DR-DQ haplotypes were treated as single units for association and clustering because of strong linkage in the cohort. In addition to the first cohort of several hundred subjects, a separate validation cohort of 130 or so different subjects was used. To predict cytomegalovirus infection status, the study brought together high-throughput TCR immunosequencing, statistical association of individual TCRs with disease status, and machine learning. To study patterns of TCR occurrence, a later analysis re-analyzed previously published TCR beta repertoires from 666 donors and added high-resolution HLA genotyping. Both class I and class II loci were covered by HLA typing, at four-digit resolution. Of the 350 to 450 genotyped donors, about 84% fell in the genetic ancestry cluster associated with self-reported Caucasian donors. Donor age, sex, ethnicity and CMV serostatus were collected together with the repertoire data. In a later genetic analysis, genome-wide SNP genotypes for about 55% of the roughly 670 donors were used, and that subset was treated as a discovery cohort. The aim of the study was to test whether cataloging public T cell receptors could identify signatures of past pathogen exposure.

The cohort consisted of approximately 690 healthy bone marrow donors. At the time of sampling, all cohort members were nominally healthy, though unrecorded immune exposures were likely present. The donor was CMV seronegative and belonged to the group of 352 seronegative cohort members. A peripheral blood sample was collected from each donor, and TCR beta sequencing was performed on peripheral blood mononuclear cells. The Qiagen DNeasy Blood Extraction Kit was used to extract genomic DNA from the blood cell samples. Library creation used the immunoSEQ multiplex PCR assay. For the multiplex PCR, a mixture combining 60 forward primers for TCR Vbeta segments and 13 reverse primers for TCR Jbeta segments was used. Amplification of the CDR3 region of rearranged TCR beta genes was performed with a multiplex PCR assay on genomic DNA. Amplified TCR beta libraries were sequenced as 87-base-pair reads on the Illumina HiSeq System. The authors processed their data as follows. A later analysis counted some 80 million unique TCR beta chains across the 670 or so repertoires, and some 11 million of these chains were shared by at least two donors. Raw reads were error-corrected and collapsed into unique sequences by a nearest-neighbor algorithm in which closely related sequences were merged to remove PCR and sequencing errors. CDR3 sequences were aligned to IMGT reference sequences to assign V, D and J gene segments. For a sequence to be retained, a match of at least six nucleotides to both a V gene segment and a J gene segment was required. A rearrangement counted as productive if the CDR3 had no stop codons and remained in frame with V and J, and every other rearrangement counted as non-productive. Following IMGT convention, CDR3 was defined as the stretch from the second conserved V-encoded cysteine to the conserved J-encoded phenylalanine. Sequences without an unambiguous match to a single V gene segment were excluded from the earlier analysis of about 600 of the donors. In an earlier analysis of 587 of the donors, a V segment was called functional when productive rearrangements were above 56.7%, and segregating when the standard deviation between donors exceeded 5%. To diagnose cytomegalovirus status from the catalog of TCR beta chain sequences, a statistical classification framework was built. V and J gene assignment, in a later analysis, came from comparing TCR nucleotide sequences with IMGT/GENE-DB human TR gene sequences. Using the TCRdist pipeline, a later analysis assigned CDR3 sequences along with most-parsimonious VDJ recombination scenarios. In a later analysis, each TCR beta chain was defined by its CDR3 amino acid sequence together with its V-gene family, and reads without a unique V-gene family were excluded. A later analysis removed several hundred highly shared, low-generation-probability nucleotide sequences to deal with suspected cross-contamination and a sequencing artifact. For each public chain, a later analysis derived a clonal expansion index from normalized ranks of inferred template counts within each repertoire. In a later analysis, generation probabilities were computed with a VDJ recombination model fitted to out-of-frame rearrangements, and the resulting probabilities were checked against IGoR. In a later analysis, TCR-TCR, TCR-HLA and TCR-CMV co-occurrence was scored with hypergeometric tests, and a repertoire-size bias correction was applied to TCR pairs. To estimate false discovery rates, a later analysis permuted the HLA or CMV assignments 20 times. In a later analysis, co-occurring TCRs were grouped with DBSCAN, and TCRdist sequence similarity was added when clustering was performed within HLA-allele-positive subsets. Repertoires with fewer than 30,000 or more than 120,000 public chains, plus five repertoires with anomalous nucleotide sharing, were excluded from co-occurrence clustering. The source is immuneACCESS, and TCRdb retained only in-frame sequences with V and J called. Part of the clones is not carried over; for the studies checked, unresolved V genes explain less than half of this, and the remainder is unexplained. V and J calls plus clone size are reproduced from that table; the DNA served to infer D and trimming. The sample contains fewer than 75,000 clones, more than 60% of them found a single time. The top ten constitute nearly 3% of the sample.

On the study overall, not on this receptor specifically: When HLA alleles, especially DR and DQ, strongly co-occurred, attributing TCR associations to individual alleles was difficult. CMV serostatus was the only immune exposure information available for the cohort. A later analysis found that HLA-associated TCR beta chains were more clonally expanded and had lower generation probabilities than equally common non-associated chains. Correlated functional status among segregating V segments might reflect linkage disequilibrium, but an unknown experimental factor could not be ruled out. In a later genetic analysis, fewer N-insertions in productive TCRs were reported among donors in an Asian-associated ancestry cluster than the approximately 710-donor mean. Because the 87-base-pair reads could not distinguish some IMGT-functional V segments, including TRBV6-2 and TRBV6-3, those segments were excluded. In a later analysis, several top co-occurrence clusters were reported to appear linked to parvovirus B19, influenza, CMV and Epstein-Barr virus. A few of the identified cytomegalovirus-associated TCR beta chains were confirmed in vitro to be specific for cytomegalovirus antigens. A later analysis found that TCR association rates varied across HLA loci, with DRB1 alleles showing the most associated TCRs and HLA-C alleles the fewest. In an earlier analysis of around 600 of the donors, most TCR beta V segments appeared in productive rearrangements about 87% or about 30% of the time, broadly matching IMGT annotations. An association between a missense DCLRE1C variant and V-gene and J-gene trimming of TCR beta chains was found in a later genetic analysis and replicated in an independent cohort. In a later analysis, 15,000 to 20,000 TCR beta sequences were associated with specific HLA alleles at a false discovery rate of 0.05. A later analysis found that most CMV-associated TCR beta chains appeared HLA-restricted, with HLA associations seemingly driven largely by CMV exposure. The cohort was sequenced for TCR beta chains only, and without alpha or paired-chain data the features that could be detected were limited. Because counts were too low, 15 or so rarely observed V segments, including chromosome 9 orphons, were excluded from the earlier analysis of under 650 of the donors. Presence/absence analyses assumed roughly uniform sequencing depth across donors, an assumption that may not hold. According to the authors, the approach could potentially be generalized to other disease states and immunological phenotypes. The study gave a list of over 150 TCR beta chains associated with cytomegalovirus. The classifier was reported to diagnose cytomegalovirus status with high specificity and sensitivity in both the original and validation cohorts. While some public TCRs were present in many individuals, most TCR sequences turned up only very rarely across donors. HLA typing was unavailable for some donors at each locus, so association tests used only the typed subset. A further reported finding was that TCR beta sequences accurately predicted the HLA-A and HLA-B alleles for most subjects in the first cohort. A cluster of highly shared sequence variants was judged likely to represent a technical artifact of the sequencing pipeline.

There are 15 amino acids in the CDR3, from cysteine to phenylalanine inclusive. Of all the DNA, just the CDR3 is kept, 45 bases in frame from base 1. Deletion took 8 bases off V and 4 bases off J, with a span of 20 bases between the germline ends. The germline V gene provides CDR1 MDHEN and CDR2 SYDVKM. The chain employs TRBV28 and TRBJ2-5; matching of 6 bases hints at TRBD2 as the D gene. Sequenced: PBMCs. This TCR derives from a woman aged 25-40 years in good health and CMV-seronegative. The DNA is TGTGCCAGCCAACCCTCACGCTCGGGGGTAGAGACCCAGTACTTC. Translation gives CASQPSRSGVETQYF. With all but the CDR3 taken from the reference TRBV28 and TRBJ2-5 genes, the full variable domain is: DVKVTQSSRYLVKRTGEKVFLECVQDMDHENMFWYRQDPGLGLRLIYFSYDVKMKEKGDIPEGYSVSREKKERFSLILESASTNQTSMYLCASQPSRSGVETQYFGPGTRLLVL.